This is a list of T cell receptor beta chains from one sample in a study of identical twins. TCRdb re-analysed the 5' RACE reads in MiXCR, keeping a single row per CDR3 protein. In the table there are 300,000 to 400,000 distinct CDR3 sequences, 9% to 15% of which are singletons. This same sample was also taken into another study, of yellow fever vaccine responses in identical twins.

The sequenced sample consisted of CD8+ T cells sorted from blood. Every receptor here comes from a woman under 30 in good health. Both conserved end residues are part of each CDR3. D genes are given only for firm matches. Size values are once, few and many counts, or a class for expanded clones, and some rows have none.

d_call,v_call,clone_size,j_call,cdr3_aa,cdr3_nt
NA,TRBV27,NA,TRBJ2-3,CASSTILGDTQYF,TGTGCCAGCAGTACTATTCTGGGGGATACGCAGTATTTT
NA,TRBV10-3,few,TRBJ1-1,CATSTGNTEAFF,TGTGCCACCTCGACGGGGAACACTGAAGCTTTCTTT
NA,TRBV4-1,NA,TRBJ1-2,CASSQARLPNYGYTF,TGCGCCAGCAGCCAAGCTCGCCTACCTAACTATGGCTACACCTTC
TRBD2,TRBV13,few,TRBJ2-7,CASSLGTSTEQYF,TGTGCCAGCAGCCTGGGGACTAGCACCGAGCAGTACTTC
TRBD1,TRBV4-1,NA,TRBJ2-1,CASSSTQGDRGNNEQFF,TGCGCCAGCAGCTCAACGCAAGGGGACAGGGGGAACAATGAGCAGTTCTTC
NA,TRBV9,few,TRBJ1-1,CASSVGSSTEAFF,TGTGCCAGCAGCGTAGGGTCGAGCACTGAAGCTTTCTTT
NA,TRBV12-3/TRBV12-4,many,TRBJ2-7,CASSDSYEQYF,TGCGCCAGCAGCGACTCCTACGAGCAGTACTTC
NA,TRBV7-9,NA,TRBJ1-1,CASSLSQGSDTEAFF,TGTGCCAGCAGCTTATCCCAGGGTTCCGACACTGAAGCTTTCTTT
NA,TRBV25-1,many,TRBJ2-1,CASSEFERAKTTYNEQFF,TGTGCCAGCAGTGAATTCGAGCGGGCCAAGACCACCTACAATGAGCAGTTCTTC
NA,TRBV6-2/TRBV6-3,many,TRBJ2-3,CASSLFVLGQDTQYF,TGTGCCAGCAGTTTGTTTGTTCTTGGTCAAGATACGCAGTATTTT
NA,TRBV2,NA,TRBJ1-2,CASSEVARNYGYTF,TGTGCCAGCAGTGAAGTAGCTCGAAACTATGGCTACACCTTC
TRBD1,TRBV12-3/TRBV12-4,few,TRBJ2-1,CASSLYRGTGGEWDEQFF,TGTGCCAGCAGCCTTTACAGGGGGACAGGGGGCGAATGGGATGAGCAGTTCTTC
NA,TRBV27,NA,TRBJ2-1,CASSRGQGNEQFF,TGTGCCAGCAGCCGGGGCCAAGGGAATGAGCAGTTCTTC
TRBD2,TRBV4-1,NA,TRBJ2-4,CASSQVLTGGPVHSIQYF,TGCGCCAGCAGCCAAGTCTTGACGGGAGGGCCGGTCCATAGCATTCAGTACTTC
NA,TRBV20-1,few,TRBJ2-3,CSARGTDSGEADTQYF,TGCAGTGCTAGGGGTACGGACTCCGGGGAAGCAGATACGCAGTATTTT
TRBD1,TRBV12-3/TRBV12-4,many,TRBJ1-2,CASRLTGTNYGYTF,TGTGCCAGCAGACTGACAGGGACCAACTATGGCTACACCTTC